This entry is about one T cell receptor beta chain. Its target is unknown. Libraries were prepared by immunoSEQ multiplex PCR; TCRdb keeps only in-frame clonotypes and omits some of them. The table lists roughly 2.1 million clones, 85% to 95% of them singletons. These data originate in a study of shared clonotypes between healthy human individuals. Background on the study: A couple of women and a few men aged 18 to 49 served as donors.

Terminally differentiated effector memory CD45RA+ cells were excluded from the naive CD8 cells, which were CD45RO-negative and positively selected for CCR7. Points from the study as a whole: The four-donor shared clonotypes exceeded non-shared clonotypes in generation probability, with non-shared ones scoring lower.

This CDR3 contains 16 residues. Germline V gene lookup returns CDR1 ENHRY and CDR2 SYGVKD. V dropped 6 bases and J dropped 1; count of bases not matched to a gene: 9. The sequenced sample was naive CD8+ T cells from PBMCs. The TCR was taken from a man aged 18 to 29 in good health. Some clones in this sample may be carry-over from other donors' samples. This chain joins TRBV10-3 and TRBJ2-1; 7 bases match TRBD2. CDR3 region: CAISPEVGGSYNEQFF. DNA for the CDR3: TGTGCCATCAGCCCAGAGGTGGGAGGGTCCTACAATGAGCAGTTCTTC.